This T cell receptor (beta chain) comes out of a study of blood T cell repertoires in COVID-19. Study-wide context: Italy, Spain and the United States were the sources of the convalescent and acute COVID-19 samples. Sources were T cells, B-cell-depleted T cells, or PBMCs; the material itself was cDNA or gDNA.

Germline CDR1 reads SGHAT; CDR2 reads FQNNGV. The CDR3 is 16 residues long. V dropped 5 bases and J dropped 3; count of bases not matched to a gene: 8. The data were produced by immunoSEQ multiplex PCR, yet TCRdb's version contains in-frame clones alone and is incomplete. Here the sample spans about 58,000 clones, roughly three quarters being singletons. This TCR was recovered from a human donor in a cohort sampled during active COVID-19. The genes are TRBV11-2 and TRBJ2-7; TRBD2 agrees at 12 bases. The material sequenced was peripheral blood. The CDR3 nucleotides read TGTGCCAGCAGCCCCCTGACTAGCGGGAGCAGCTACGAGCAGTACTTC. It translates to CASSPLTSGSSYEQYF.